The text below deals with one T cell receptor beta chain. This sample is drawn from a study of T cell responses to AZD1222 COVID-19 vaccine. The CDR3 contains 13 residues. Per the germline V gene, CDR1 is SGHTA and CDR2 is FQGNSA. V shed 5 bases and J shed 4 bases, with 11 bases lying between them. Measured with immunoSEQ multiplex PCR; TCRdb has only the in-frame clones, and not every one. The data show about 34,000 clones, about 80% seen once. This receptor was taken from an adult who received the AZD1222 COVID-19 vaccine. The chain joins TRBV7-2 to TRBJ2-5; TRBD1 might be the D (5 bases). The sample in question was peripheral blood, obtained 28 days after the second AZD1222 dose. CDR3 DNA: TGTGCCAGCAGCCCTGGACAATCAGAGACCCAGTACTTC. As protein: CASSPGQSETQYF.